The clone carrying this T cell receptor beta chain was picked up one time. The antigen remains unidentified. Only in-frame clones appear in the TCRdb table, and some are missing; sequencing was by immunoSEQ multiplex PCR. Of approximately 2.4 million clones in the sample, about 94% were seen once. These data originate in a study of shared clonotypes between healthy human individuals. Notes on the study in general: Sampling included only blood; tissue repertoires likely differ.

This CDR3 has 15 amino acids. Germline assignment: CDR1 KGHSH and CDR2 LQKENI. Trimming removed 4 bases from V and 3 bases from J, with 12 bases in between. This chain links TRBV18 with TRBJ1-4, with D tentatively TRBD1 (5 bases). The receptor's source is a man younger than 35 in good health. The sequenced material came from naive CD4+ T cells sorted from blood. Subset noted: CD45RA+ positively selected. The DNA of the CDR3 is TGTGCCAGCTCACTCGGGCGGGGGGCTAATGAAAAACTGTTTTTT. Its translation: CASSLGRGANEKLFF.